The sequence of this TCR beta chain was determined in a study of early T cells in non-severe SARS-CoV-2 infection. Looked up from germline, CDR1 is KGHDR and CDR2 is SFDVKD. V was clipped by 3 bases and J by 4 bases; unmatched bases: 11. The CDR3 totals 19 residues. Unique molecular identifiers were attached to individual cDNA molecules. TCRdb itself ran the 5' RACE reads through MiXCR, one entry per CDR3 protein. The sample carries over 90,000 distinct CDR3 sequences, roughly 12% recorded once. This clonotype has only a few counts. The material was whole blood, obtained at baseline. This chain links TRBV24-1 with TRBJ2-3; 14 nucleotides line up with TRBD2. The sequence was collected from an adult who was a healthcare worker with PCR-confirmed SARS-CoV-2 infection or an uninfected control (not recorded which). The DNA for the CDR3 is TGTGCCACCAGTGATCCCCGACTAGCGGGAGGGCAAAGACCAGATACGCAGTATTTT. Its translation is CATSDPRLAGGQRPDTQYF.